This T cell receptor beta chain derives from a study of blood T cells in healthy people across ages. Study-level background: Template switching recovered approximately one barcoded beta molecule for every two T cells.

A second PCR of 7 to 11 cycles used a sample-barcoded 5' primer and a J-beta primer mix. TCRdb recomputed calls from the 5' RACE reads with MiXCR, one row per CDR3 protein. The sample includes around 1,600,000 distinct CDR3 sequences, about 42% of them seen just once. Each donor had 9 to 10 milliliters of peripheral blood drawn. V was trimmed by 6 bases and J by 0 bases, leaving 12 bases between them. Germline CDR1 is GTSNPN and CDR2 is SVGIG (reference sequence). This CDR3 comprises 14 residues. This clonotype originated in a woman between 18 and 29 years old in good health. J is TRBJ2-1 and V is TRBV30, with no clear D. Sequenced input: blood. The CDR3 nucleotides are TGTGCCTGTCCTTTCGGCGGCTCCTACAATGAGCAGTTCTTC. Translated, it gives CACPFGGSYNEQFF.